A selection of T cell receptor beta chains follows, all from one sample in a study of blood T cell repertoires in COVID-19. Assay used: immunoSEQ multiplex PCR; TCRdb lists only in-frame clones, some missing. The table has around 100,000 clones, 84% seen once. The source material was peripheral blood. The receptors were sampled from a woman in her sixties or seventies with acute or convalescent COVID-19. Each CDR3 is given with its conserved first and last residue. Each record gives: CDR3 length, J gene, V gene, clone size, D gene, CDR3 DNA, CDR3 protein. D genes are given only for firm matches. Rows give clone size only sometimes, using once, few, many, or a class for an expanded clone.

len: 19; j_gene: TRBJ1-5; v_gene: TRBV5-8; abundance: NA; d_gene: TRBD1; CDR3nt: TGTGCCAGCAGCTTGGGTCCGGGACAGGGCCTTAATAGCAATCAGCCCCAGCATTTT; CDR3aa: CASSLGPGQGLNSNQPQHF
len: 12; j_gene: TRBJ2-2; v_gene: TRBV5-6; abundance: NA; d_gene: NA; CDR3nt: TGTGCCAGCAGCTTCGGTGGCGGGGAGCTGTTTTTT; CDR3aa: CASSFGGGELFF
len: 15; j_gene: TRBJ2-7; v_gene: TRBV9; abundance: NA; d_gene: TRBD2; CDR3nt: TGTGCCAGCAGCTCCCGCCCGGGGAGGGAGTACGAGCAGTACTTC; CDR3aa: CASSSRPGREYEQYF
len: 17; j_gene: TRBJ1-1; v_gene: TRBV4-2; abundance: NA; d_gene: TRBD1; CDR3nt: TGTGCCAGCAGCCAAGGTGGGGACCCCGGGACAGAGTTTGAAGCTTTCTTT; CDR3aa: CASSQGGDPGTEFEAFF
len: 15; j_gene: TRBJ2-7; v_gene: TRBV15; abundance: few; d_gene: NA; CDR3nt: TGTGCCACCAGCAGAGAAGGCGAAGGGGGCTACGAGCAGTACTTC; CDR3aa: CATSREGEGGYEQYF
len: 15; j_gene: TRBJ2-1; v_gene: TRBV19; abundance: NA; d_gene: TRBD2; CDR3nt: TGTGCCAGTAGTATAATTGAGCGGGGGGGTCTGAAGCAGTTCTTC; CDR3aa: CASSIIERGGLKQFF
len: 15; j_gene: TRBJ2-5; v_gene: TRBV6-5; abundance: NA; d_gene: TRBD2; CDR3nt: TGTGCCAGCAGTTACTCGTCGGGGGGGCAAGAGACCCAGTACTTC; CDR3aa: CASSYSSGGQETQYF
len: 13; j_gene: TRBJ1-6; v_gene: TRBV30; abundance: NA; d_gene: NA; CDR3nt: TGTGCCTGGAGTTTTCAGAATAATTCACCCCTCCACTTT; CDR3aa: CAWSFQNNSPLHF
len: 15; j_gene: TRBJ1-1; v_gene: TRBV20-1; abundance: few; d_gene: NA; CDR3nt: TGCAGTGCTAGTACCATCCTTCAGGGCGGAACTGAAGCTTTCTTT; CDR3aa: CSASTILQGGTEAFF
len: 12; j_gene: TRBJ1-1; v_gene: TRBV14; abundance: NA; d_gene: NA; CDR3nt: TGTGCCAGCAGCCAAGTGAGCACTGAAGCTTTCTTT; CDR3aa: CASSQVSTEAFF
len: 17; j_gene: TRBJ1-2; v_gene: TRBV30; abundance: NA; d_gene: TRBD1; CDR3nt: TGTGCCTGGACCCCGAGGGCCCCGACAGGGGGCGGCTATGGCTACACCTTC; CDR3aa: CAWTPRAPTGGGYGYTF
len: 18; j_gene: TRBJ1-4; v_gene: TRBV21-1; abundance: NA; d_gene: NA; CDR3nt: TGTGCCAGCACGCTAACGGAGGGGATGTCCGCAACTAATGAAAAACTGTTTTTT; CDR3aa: CASTLTEGMSATNEKLFF
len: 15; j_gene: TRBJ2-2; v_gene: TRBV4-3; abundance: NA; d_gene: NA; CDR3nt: TGCGCCAGCAGCCAAGACCCAAGCGGGACCGGGGAGCTGTTTTTT; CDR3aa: CASSQDPSGTGELFF
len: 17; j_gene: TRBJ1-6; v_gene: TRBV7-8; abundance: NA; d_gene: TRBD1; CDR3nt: TGTGCCAGCAGCTTAATGGGACAGGGGGCCCAAAATTCACCCCTCCACTTT; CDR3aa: CASSLMGQGAQNSPLHF
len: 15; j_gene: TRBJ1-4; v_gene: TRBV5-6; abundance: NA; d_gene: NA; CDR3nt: TGTGCCAGCAGCTTGGCTACGGGGAGAGCCGAAAAACTGTTTTTT; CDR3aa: CASSLATGRAEKLFF
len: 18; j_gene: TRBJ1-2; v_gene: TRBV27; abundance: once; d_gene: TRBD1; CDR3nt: TGTGCCAGCAGTTTTTTGGTTAGATCGGGACAGCTTAACTATGGCTACACCTTC; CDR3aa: CASSFLVRSGQLNYGYTF
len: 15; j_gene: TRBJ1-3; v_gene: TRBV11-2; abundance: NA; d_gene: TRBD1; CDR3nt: TGTGCCAGCAGCTTGGGGGACAGCTCTGGAAACACCATATATTTT; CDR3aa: CASSLGDSSGNTIYF
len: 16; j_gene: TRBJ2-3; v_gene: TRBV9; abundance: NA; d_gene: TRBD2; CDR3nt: TGTGCCAGCAGCCGAGGGACTAGCGGGGGGGCAGATACGCAGTATTTT; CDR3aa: CASSRGTSGGADTQYF
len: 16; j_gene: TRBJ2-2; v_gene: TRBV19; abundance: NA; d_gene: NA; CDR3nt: TGTGCCAGTAGGGCAGGAAACTTCGCGAACACCGGGGAGCTGTTTTTT; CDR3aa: CASRAGNFANTGELFF
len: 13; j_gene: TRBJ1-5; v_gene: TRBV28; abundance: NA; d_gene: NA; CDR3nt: TGTGCCAGCAGTTTGGACAACAATCAGCCCCAGCATTTT; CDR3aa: CASSLDNNQPQHF
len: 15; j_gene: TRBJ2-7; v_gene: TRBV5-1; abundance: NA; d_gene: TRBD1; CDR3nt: TGCGCCAGCAAAGACCGACAGGGGGCTCCTTACGAGCAGTACTTC; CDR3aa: CASKDRQGAPYEQYF
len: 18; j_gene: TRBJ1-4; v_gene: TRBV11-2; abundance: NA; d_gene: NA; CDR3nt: TGTGCCAGCAGCCAAGCCTTGGCAGGCTACGGCACTAATGAAAAACTGTTTTTT; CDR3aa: CASSQALAGYGTNEKLFF
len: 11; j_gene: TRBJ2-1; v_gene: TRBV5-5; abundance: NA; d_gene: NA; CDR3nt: TGTGCCAGCAGCCTACGCCATGAGCAGTTCTTC; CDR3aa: CASSLRHEQFF
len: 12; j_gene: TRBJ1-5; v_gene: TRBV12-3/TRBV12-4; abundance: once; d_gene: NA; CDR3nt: TGTGCCAGCAGTTCGAGGTATCAGCCCCAGCATTTT; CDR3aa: CASSSRYQPQHF
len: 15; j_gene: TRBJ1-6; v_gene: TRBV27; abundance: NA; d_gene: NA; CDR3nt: TGTGCCAGCAGTTTATCAGGGGGATACAATTCACCCCTCCACTTT; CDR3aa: CASSLSGGYNSPLHF
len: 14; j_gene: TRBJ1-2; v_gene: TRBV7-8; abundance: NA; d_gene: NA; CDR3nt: TGTGCCAGCAGCGTGAGTGGTACGGACTATGGCTACACCTTC; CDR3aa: CASSVSGTDYGYTF
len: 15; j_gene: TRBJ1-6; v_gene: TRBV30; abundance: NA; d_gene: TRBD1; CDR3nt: TGTGCCTGGAGTGCTACGACAGGGATCGTTTCACCCCTCCACTTT; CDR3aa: CAWSATTGIVSPLHF
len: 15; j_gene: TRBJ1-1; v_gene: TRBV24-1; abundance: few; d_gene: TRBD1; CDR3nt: TGTGCCAGCAGACCGGGACAGGGAGCGAACACTGAAGCTTTCTTT; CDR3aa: CASRPGQGANTEAFF
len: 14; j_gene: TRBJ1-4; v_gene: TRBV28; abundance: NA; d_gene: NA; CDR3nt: TGTGCCAGCAGACGGTTAGGGAGGGAAGAAAAACTGTTTTTT; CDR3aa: CASRRLGREEKLFF
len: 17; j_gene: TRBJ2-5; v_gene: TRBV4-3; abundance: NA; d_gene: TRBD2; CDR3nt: TGCGCCAGCAGCCAATCGACTAGCGGGGGGGCTCTAGAGACCCAGTACTTC; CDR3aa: CASSQSTSGGALETQYF
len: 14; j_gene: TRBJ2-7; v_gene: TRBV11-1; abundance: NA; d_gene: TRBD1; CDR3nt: TGTGCCAGCAGCAACTACAGGGGCCCCTACGAGCAGTACTTC; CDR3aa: CASSNYRGPYEQYF
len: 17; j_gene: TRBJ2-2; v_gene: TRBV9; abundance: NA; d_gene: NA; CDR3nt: TGTGCCAGCAGCGTAGGGGTATCTCAGGGGCCAAGCGGGGAGCTGTTTTTT; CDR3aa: CASSVGVSQGPSGELFF
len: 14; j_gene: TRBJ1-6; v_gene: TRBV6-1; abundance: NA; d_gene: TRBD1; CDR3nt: TGTGCCAGCAGTGAAGGTATAGGGGGCAAAGTGGTCCACTTT; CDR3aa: CASSEGIGGKVVHF
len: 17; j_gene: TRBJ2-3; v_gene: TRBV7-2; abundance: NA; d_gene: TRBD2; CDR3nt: TGTGCCAGCAGCTTAGTTCCTAGCGGGGGAAGGACAGATACGCAGTATTTT; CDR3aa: CASSLVPSGGRTDTQYF
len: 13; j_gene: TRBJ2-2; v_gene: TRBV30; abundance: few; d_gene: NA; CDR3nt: TGTGCCTGGAGTGTCGGGGGTCACGGGGAGCTGTTTTTT; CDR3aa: CAWSVGGHGELFF
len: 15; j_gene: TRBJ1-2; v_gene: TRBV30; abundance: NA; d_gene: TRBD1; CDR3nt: TGTGCCTGGAGTAAACCCGACAGGGAGAGGAAGGGCTACACCTTC; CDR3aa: CAWSKPDRERKGYTF
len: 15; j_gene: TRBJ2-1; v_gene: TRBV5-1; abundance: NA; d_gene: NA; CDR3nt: TGCGCCAGCAGCTTGGCCGGGGACTTTTCAAATGAGCAGTTCTTC; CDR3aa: CASSLAGDFSNEQFF
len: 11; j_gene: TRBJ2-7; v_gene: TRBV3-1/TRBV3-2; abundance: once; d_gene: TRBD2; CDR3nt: TGTGCCAGCAGCCTAGCGGGGGTTCCGTACTTC; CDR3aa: CASSLAGVPYF
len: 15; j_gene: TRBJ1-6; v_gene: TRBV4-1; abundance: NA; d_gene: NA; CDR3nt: TGCGCCAGCAGCCAATCTGTAGGGGCAGATTCACCCCTCCACTTT; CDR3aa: CASSQSVGADSPLHF
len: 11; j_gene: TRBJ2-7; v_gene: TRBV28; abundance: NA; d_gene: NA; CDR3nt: TGTGCCAGCAGTTTGACTTGGGAGCAGTACTTC; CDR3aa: CASSLTWEQYF
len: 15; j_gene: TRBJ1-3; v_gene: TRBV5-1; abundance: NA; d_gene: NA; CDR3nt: TGCGCCAGCAGCCTTCAGGGTAACTCTGGAAACACCATATATTTT; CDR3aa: CASSLQGNSGNTIYF
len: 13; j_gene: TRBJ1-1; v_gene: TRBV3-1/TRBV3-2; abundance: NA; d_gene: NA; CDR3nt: TGTGCCAGCAGCCAGGCCCTGTACACTGAAGCTTTCTTT; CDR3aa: CASSQALYTEAFF
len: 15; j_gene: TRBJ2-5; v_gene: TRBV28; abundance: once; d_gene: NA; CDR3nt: TGTGCCAGCAAGGAAAGACGGGGAACGGGGGAGACCCAGTACTTC; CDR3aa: CASKERRGTGETQYF
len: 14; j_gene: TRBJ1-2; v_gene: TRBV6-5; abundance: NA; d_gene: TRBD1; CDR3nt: TGTGCCAGCAGGACAACGGACAGGGGATATGGCTACACCTTC; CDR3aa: CASRTTDRGYGYTF
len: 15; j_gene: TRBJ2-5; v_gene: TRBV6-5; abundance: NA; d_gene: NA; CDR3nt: TGTGCCAGCTCCCAGCGGGTCCCACAAAAAGAGACCCAGTACTTC; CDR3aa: CASSQRVPQKETQYF
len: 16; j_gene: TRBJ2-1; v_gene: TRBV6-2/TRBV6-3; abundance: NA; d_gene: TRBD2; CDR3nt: TGTGCCAGCAGCTTCAGCGGGGGGAGCTCCTACAATGAGCAGTTCTTC; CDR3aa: CASSFSGGSSYNEQFF
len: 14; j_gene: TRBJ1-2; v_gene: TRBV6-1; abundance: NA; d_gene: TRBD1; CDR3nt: TGTGCCAGCAGTGAGGGACAGGGTCACTATGGCTACACCTTC; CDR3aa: CASSEGQGHYGYTF